A single sample gave rise to the 16 T cell receptor beta chains below, sequenced in a study of cytomegalovirus exposure and HLA in healthy donors. The PCR contained 60 Vbeta and 13 Jbeta primers. Only in-frame clones appear in the TCRdb table, and some are missing; sequencing was by immunoSEQ multiplex PCR. This sample has some 100,000 clones, with 65% to 85% found just once. The sequencing input was PBMCs. The source is a woman in her 70s in good health and CMV-seropositive.

The chain combines TRBV18 with TRBJ1-1, with 11 bases identical to TRBD1. The CDR3 covers 17 residues. CDR1 KGHSH and CDR2 LQKENI come from the germline V gene. V dropped 4 bases and J dropped 4; count of bases not matched to a gene: 11. Here the CDR3 reads CASSRPGTGGLVTEAFF. CDR3 bases: TGTGCCAGCTCACGTCCCGGGACAGGGGGGTTGGTCACTGAAGCTTTCTTT.

This chain links TRBV28 with TRBJ2-3, with 9 positions matching TRBD1. V trimming: 2 bases; J trimming: 1 base; junction bases outside the gene matches: 4. This CDR3 is built from 16 residues. CDR1 and CDR2 from the germline V gene are MDHEN and SYDVKM. The CDR3 reads CASSLIRTGGTDTQYF. DNA of the CDR3: TGTGCCAGCAGTTTAATTAGGACAGGGGGCACAGATACGCAGTATTTT. The full variable domain, its missing parts supplied by reference TRBV28 and TRBJ2-3, is DVKVTQSSRYLVKRTGEKVFLECVQDMDHENMFWYRQDPGLGLRLIYFSYDVKMKEKGDIPEGYSVSREKKERFSLILESASTNQTSMYLCASSLIRTGGTDTQYFGPGTRLTVL.

The chain is built from TRBV5-4 and TRBJ1-2; D perhaps matches TRBD1 (6 bases). CDR3 length: 13 residues. The V end was cut by 0 bases, the J end by 3 bases, with 6 bases between. Germline assignment: CDR1 SGHNT and CDR2 YYREEE (reference sequence). The CDR3 DNA follows: TGTGCCAGCAGCTTGGACAGGGACTATGGCTACACCTTC. Its translation: CASSLDRDYGYTF.

The gene calls are TRBV4-1 and TRBJ2-2; 7 nucleotides line up with TRBD2. The CDR3 is made up of 15 amino acids. Trimming removed 1 base from V and 5 bases from J; junction bases left unmatched: 4. CDR1 is MGHRA, CDR2 YSYEKL, per germline. CDR3 region: CASSQVAGETGELFF. CDR3 DNA sequence: TGCGCCAGCAGCCAAGTGGCGGGAGAGACCGGGGAGCTGTTTTTT.

The chain employs TRBV5-1 and TRBJ2-2; tentative D call: TRBD1 (6 bases). Germline-derived CDR1 and CDR2 are SGHRS and YFSETQ. The V end lost 3 bases, the J end lost 2 bases, and 11 bases lay between the germline ends. The CDR3 has 15 amino acids. CDR3 residues: CASSWGHTNTGELFF. CDR3 DNA sequence: TGCGCCAGCAGCTGGGGGCACACCAACACCGGGGAGCTGTTTTTT.

The V call is TRBV14, the J call TRBJ2-3; 8 bases align to TRBD2. V lost 1 base, J lost 1 base, and 4 bases stayed unmatched. CDR3 length: 16 residues. The germline CDR1 and CDR2 sequences are SGHDN and FVKESK. CDR3 coding DNA: TGTGCCAGCAGCCAAGTTCGGGGGGGCGGCACAGATACGCAGTATTTT. Its protein is CASSQVRGGGTDTQYF.

This rearrangement joins TRBV10-2 to TRBJ2-3; TRBD1 might be the D (6 bases). The CDR3 length is 12 residues. V lost 9 bases, J lost 3 bases, and 10 bases lay in between. Germline lookup yields CDR1 WSHSY and CDR2 SAAADI. The CDR3 DNA is TGCGCCAGTAGACAGGCGACAGATACGCAGTATTTT. Protein sequence: CASRQATDTQYF.

The chain uses TRBV6-5 and TRBJ1-4, with D uncertain. CDR3 length: 16 residues. The ends were cut back, 4 bases at V and 7 bases at J, with 19 bases in the middle. The germline V gene has CDR1 MNHEY and CDR2 SVGAGI. The CDR3 nucleotides are TGTGCCAGCAGTTCCGCCATCCCCGGAGCGGGTGAAAAACTGTTTTTT. Translation: CASSSAIPGAGEKLFF.

This clone showed up just a few times. This chain uses TRBV2 with TRBJ2-1; 11 bases line up with TRBD2. With V trimmed by 4 bases and J by 2 bases, 7 bases remained unmatched. Germline assignment: CDR1 SNHLY and CDR2 FYNNEI. This CDR3 has 17 amino acids. CDR3 amino acids: CASSGASGGKTYNEQFF. CDR3 bases: TGTGCCAGCAGTGGGGCTAGCGGGGGGAAGACCTACAATGAGCAGTTCTTC.

The CDR3 nucleotides read TGTGCCAGCAGGTGGACAGGGACAGATACGCAGTATTTT. Protein product: CASRWTGTDTQYF. V is TRBV27 and J is TRBJ2-3; 8 positions agree with TRBD1. Germline CDR1 reads MNHEY; CDR2 reads SMNVEV (reference sequence). With 6 bases clipped from V and 3 bases from J, the junction kept 2 bases outside the gene matches. The CDR3 extends over 13 amino acids.

The chain carries TRBV9 and TRBJ2-7; 7 bases match TRBD1. The CDR3 spans 14 residues. Trimming took 3 bases from V and 1 from J; bases not matched to a gene: 4. CDR1 is SGDLS, CDR2 YYNGEE, per germline. CDR3 DNA: TGTGCCAGCAGCGCTCCAGGGGGTTCCTACGAGCAGTACTTC. Protein product: CASSAPGGSYEQYF.

The rearrangement joins TRBV5-6 to TRBJ2-3; the match to TRBD1 covers 9 bases. Germline V gene data show CDR1 as SGHDT and CDR2 as YYEEEE. The CDR3 has 15 amino acids. J was trimmed by 6 bases and V by 0 bases; bases with no gene match: 5. This CDR3 reads CASSLVGTGSDTQYF. The CDR3 coding sequence is TGTGCCAGCAGCTTGGTTGGGACAGGGTCCGATACGCAGTATTTT.

The chain employs TRBV6-5 and TRBJ2-5; a possible D gene is TRBD1 (5 bases). Between the trimmed V and J ends, which lost 2 bases and 2 bases, there was a span of 9 bases. Germline loops: CDR1 MNHEY, CDR2 SVGAGI. The CDR3 has 14 amino acids. The chain's CDR3 is CASSYRSGQETQYF. The CDR3 DNA reads as TGTGCCAGCAGTTACCGATCAGGGCAAGAGACCCAGTACTTC.

The V call is TRBV7-2, the J call TRBJ2-1, with 8 bases identical to TRBD2. V gave up 4 bases and J gave up 9 bases; unmatched junction bases: 8. The CDR3 spans 14 residues. Per germline, CDR1 SGHTA and CDR2 FQGNSA. The CDR3 reads CASSSGGGGGEQFF. The CDR3 DNA reads TGTGCCAGCAGCTCCGGGGGGGGCGGAGGTGAGCAGTTCTTC.

V usage is TRBV10-2 and J usage is TRBJ2-7; D might be TRBD1 (5 bases). Germline CDR1 WSHSY, CDR2 SAAADI. This CDR3 contains 14 residues. Trimming took 3 bases from V and 6 from J, leaving 15 bases between them. This CDR3 is CASSEKGLTAEQYF. The CDR3 nucleotides read TGCGCCAGCAGTGAAAAGGGTTTGACAGCCGAGCAGTACTTC.

The chain joins TRBV7-6 to TRBJ2-5, with TRBD1 matching 9 bases. Trimming removed 5 bases from V and 5 bases from J; junction bases left unmatched: 6. From germline, CDR1 is SGHVS and CDR2 FNYEAQ. This CDR3 has 14 amino acids. CDR3 coding DNA: TGTGCCAGCAGCCCCGGGACAGGGTCGGAGACCCAGTACTTC. Translating gives CASSPGTGSETQYF. The whole variable domain, remainder taken from reference TRBV7-6 and TRBJ2-5, is GAGVSQSPRYKVTKRGQDVALRCDPISGHVSLYWYRQALGQGPEFLTYFNYEAQQDKSGLPNDRFSAERPEGSISTLTIQRTEQRDSAMYRCASSPGTGSETQYFGPGTRLLVL.